Each of the 10 T cell receptor beta chains below was sequenced from the same sample in a study of shared clonotypes between healthy human individuals. Sequencing was performed with immunoSEQ multiplex PCR; in TCRdb, only in-frame clones are kept and a portion is missing. The sample has approximately 2,300,000 clones; 92% are singletons. The material sequenced was naive CD4+ T cells from PBMCs. Subset of the sample: CD45RA+ positively selected. Receptors were obtained from a man in his late teens or twenties in good health. Some clones in this sample may be carry-over from other donors' samples.

V and J are TRBV5-1 and TRBJ2-1; 7 positions match TRBD2. Germline V gives CDR1 SGHRS, CDR2 YFSETQ. V lost 2 bases and J lost 8; bases outside the gene matches: 13. The CDR3 sequence is 16 residues long. The CDR3 sequence: CASSFGAGDRLYEQFF. As DNA, the CDR3 is TGCGCCAGCAGCTTTGGGGCGGGGGATCGTTTGTATGAGCAGTTCTTC.

Regarding this clone: This sample includes further DNA sequences coding for the same CDR3. The chain joins TRBV29-1 to TRBJ1-1; no firm D call. The germline V gene has CDR1 SQVTM and CDR2 ANQGSEA. Deletions cut 5 bases from V and 2 bases from J, with 12 bases between. This CDR3 contains 13 residues. CDR3 DNA sequence: TGCAGCGTTAGGAGGGCACGAAACACTGAAGCTTTCTTT. This translates into CSVRRARNTEAFF.

This clone showed up just once. J is TRBJ1-3 and V is TRBV28; 7 bases map to TRBD1. Per the germline V gene, CDR1 is MDHEN and CDR2 is SYDVKM. The CDR3 has 14 amino acids. The trim removed 7 bases at V and 4 bases at J, leaving 7 bases unmatched. Written as DNA, the CDR3 is TGTGCCAGCACCGTAGGGGGCCCAGGAAACACCATATATTTT. It codes for CASTVGGPGNTIYF.

In its sample, this clone was seen once. V is TRBV18 and J is TRBJ1-1; D might be TRBD1 (6 bases). The CDR3 sequence is 17 residues long. CDR1 and CDR2 (germline): KGHSH, LQKENI. Trimming left V 1 base short and J 4 bases short, with 19 bases between. The CDR3 here is CASSPQELRGGGTEAFF. The CDR3 nucleotides read TGTGCCAGCTCACCACAGGAATTGAGGGGGGGTGGCACTGAAGCTTTCTTT.

The chain carries TRBV28 and TRBJ1-2; D not certain. CDR3 length: 12 amino acids. Germline V gene lookup returns CDR1 MDHEN and CDR2 SYDVKM. V was trimmed by 5 bases and J by 8 bases, leaving 12 bases between them. Here the CDR3 reads CASSIVGQGYTF. CDR3 coding DNA: TGTGCCAGCAGTATTGTAGGCCAAGGCTACACCTTC.

The genes are TRBV21-1 and TRBJ2-3; TRBD2 is taken as the D call from the table, unchecked against the DNA. TRBV21-1 is tagged as a pseudogene. The CDR3 is 15 amino acids. This chain's CDR3 is CASRGLAGGSDTQYF. The CDR3 DNA reads as TGTGCCAGCAGAGGACTAGCGGGAGGATCAGATACGCAGTATTTT.

The chain carries TRBV28 and TRBJ1-1; tentative D call: TRBD1 (5 bases). V lost 6 bases and J lost 5, with 16 bases in between. The CDR3 extends over 14 amino acids. Germline values: CDR1 MDHEN, CDR2 SYDVKM. The CDR3 loop is CASSPGGLGTEAFF. In DNA, the CDR3 is TGTGCCAGCAGCCCCGGGGGGTTGGGAACTGAAGCTTTCTTT.

The chain combines TRBV6-6 with TRBJ2-1; D ambiguous. The CDR3 extends over 16 amino acids. Trimming cost V 4 bases and J 5 bases, with 18 bases left between them. Germline V CDR1 and CDR2: MNHNY, SVGAGI (reference sequence). This chain's CDR3 is CASSSNDPYGDNEQFF. CDR3 bases: TGTGCCAGCAGTTCCAACGACCCCTATGGGGACAATGAGCAGTTCTTC.

The chain employs TRBV25-1 and TRBJ2-2; 11 bases are a match to TRBD1. Germline CDR1 is MGHDK and CDR2 is SYGVNS. V gave up 3 bases and J gave up 4 bases; unmatched junction bases: 4. The CDR3 contains 16 residues. The CDR3 spells CASSDWTGGATGELFF. For the CDR3, the DNA is TGTGCCAGCAGTGACTGGACAGGGGGCGCCACCGGGGAGCTGTTTTTT. The whole variable domain, filled in from reference TRBV25-1 and TRBJ2-2, reads EADIYQTPRYLVIGTGKKITLECSQTMGHDKMYWYQQDPGMELHLIHYSYGVNSTEKGDLSSESTVSRIRTEHFPLTLESARPSHTSQYLCASSDWTGGATGELFFGEGSRLTVL.

The V call is TRBV9, the J call TRBJ2-7; TRBD2 aligns across 11 bases. Trimming at V came to 3 bases and at J to 2 bases, leaving 4 bases not matched to a gene. The CDR3 sequence is 15 residues long. The V gene's germline CDR1 is SGDLS and CDR2 YYNGEE. CDR3 in amino acids: CASSAGLAATYEQYF. CDR3 sequence (DNA): TGTGCCAGCAGCGCGGGACTAGCGGCCACCTACGAGCAGTACTTC.